This T cell receptor beta chain was sequenced in a study of blood T cell repertoires in COVID-19. Turning to the study itself: Whether acute or convalescent, the COVID-19 samples came from the United States, Italy and Spain.

Recovered status applied to Cohort 3 donors who had two consecutive negative PCRs. It also applied to those with clearance or with symptom resolution. The repertoire was sequenced with immunoSEQ multiplex PCR; TCRdb's copy has only in-frame clones and lacks some. The sample records approximately 330,000 clones, roughly nine tenths being singletons. Sequencing input: PBMCs or T cells enriched from blood (not recorded which). This TCR was sampled from a woman aged 30 to 39 who had recovered from COVID-19.

The CDR3 DNA sequence: TGTGCCAGCCCCGAGCTCGGGGGGCGGGAGGATTATGGCTACACCTTC. It translates to CASPELGGREDYGYTF. V usage is TRBV21-1 and J usage is TRBJ1-2. TRBV21-1 is classified as a pseudogene. The CDR3 runs 16 residues.